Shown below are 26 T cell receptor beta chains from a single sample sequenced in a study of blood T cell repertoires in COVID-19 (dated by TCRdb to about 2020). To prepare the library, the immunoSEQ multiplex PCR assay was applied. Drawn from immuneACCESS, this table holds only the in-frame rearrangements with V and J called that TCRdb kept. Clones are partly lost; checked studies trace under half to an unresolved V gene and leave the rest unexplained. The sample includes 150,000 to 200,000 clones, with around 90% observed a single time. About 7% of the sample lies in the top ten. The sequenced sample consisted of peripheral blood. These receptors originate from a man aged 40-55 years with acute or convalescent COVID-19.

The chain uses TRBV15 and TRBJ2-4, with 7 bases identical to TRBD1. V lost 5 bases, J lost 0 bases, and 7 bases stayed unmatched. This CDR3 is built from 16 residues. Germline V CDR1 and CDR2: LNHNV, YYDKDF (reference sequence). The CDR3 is CATSALRGRAKNIQYF. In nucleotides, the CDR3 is TGTGCCACCAGCGCCCTCAGGGGGAGAGCCAAAAACATTCAGTACTTC.

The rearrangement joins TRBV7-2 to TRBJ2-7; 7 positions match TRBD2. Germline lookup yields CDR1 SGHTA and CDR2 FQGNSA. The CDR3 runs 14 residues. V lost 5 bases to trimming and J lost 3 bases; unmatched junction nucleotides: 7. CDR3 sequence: CASSLRGGGYEQYF. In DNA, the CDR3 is TGTGCCAGCAGCCTACGCGGGGGTGGCTACGAGCAGTACTTC.

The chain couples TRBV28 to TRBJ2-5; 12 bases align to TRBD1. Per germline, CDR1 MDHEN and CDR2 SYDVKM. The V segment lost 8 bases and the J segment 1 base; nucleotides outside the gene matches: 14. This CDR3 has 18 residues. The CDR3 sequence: CASRDRDRGRIIQETQYF. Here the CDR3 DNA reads TGTGCCAGCCGCGACCGGGACAGGGGGCGTATTATCCAAGAGACCCAGTACTTC.

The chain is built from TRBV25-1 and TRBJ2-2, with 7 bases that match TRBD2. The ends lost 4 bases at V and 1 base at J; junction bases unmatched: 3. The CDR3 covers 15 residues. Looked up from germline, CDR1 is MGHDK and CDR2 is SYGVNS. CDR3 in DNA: TGTGCCAGCAGTGGATTAGCGGGGAACACCGGGGAGCTGTTTTTT. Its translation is CASSGLAGNTGELFF.

The DNA of the CDR3 is TGTGCCAGCAGTCGTTCTTGGCCTAGCTCCTACAATGAGCAGTTCTTC. Its translation is CASSRSWPSSYNEQFF. This sequence joins TRBV28 and TRBJ2-1; D not certain. Trimming pared 5 bases from V and 0 bases from J, leaving 14 bases between. The CDR3 runs 16 residues. Germline V lookup: CDR1 MDHEN, CDR2 SYDVKM.

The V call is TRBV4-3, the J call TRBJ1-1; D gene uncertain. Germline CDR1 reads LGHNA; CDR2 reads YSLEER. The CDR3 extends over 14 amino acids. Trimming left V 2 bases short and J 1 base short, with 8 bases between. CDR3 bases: TGCGCCAGCAGCCAAACTAGGAAGAACACTGAAGCTTTCTTT. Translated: CASSQTRKNTEAFF.

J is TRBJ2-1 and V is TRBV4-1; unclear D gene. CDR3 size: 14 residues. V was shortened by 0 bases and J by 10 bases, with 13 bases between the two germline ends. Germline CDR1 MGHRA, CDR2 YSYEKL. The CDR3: CASSQDSSMGEQFF. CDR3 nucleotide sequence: TGCGCCAGCAGCCAAGATTCTTCGATGGGCGAGCAGTTCTTC.

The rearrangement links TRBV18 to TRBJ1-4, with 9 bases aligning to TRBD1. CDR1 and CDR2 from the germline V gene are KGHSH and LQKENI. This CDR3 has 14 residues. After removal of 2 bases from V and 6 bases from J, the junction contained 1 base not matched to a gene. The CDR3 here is CASSPRTGDEKLFF. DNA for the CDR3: TGTGCCAGCTCACCAAGGACAGGGGATGAAAAACTGTTTTTT.

The CDR3 loop reads CASSGTGTGRNQPQHF. The CDR3 DNA is TGTGCCAGCAGCGGAACGGGGACAGGGCGAAATCAGCCCCAGCATTTT. The chain has TRBV25-1 and TRBJ1-5; 9 nucleotides line up with TRBD1. Looked up from germline, CDR1 is MGHDK and CDR2 is SYGVNS. This CDR3 contains 16 residues. Trimming cost V 6 bases and J 4 bases; bases outside gene matches: 10.

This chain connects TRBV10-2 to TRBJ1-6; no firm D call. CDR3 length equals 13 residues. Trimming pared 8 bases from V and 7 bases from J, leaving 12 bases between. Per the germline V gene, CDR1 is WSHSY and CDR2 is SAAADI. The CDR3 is CASGRGLNSPLHF. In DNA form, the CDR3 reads TGCGCCAGCGGTCGGGGTCTAAATTCACCCCTCCACTTT.

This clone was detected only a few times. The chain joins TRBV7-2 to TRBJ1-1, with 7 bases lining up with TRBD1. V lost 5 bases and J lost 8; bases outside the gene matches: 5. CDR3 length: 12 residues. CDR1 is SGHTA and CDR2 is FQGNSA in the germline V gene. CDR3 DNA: TGTGCCAGCAGCCCGAACAGGGGAGAAGCTTTCTTT. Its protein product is CASSPNRGEAFF.

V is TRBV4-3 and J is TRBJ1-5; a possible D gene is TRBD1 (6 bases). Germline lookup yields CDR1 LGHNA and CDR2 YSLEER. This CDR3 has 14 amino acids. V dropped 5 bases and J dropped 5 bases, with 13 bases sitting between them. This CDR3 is CASSTRAGDQPQHF. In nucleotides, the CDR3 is TGCGCCAGCAGCACCCGAGCAGGGGATCAGCCCCAGCATTTT.

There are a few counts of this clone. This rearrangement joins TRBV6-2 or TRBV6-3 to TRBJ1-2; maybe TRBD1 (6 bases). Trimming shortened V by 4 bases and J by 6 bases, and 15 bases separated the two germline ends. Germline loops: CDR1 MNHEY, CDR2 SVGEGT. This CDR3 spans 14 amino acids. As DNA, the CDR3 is TGTGCCAGCAGTTCCCTGCGAGGGGGAGATGGCTACACCTTC. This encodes CASSSLRGGDGYTF.

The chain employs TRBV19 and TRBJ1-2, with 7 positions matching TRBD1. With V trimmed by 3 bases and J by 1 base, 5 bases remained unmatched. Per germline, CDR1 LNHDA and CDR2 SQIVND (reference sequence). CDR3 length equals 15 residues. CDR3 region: CASSIRTGGNYGYTF. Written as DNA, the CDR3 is TGTGCCAGTAGTATTAGGACAGGCGGTAACTATGGCTACACCTTC.

The CDR3 sequence is CASRGQGPETQYF. The CDR3 DNA reads TGTGCCAGCAGAGGACAGGGGCCGGAGACCCAGTACTTC. The V and J genes are TRBV12-3 or TRBV12-4 and TRBJ2-5; 9 bases agree with TRBD1. With V trimmed by 6 bases and J by 5 bases, 4 bases remained unmatched. The CDR3 totals 13 residues.

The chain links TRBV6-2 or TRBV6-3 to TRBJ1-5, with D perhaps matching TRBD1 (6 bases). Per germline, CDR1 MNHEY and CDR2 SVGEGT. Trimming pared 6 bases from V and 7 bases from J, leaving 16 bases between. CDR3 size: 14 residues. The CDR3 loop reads CASSKRTVDQPQHF. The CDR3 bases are TGTGCCAGCAGCAAGAGGACAGTGGACCAGCCCCAGCATTTT.

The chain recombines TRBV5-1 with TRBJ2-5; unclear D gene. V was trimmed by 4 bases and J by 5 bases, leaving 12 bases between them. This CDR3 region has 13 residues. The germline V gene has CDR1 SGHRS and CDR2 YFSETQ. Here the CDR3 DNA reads TGCGCCAGCAGCGACCGGGTGTCCGAGACCCAGTACTTC. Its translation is CASSDRVSETQYF.

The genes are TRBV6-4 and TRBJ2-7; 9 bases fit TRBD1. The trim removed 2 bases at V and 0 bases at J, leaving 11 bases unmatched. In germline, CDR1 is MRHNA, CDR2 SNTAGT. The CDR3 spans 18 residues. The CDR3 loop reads CASSDRTGATKSSYEQYF. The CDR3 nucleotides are TGTGCCAGCAGTGACCGGACAGGGGCGACAAAAAGCTCCTACGAGCAGTACTTC.

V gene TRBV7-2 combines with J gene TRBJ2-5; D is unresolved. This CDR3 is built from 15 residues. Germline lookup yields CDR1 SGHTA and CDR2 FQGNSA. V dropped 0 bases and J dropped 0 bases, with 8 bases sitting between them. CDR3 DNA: TGTGCCAGCAGCTTAGCGGCAGCGTACCAAGAGACCCAGTACTTC. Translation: CASSLAAAYQETQYF. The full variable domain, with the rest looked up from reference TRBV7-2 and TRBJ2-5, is GAGVSQSPSNKVTEKGKDVELRCDPISGHTALYWYRQSLGQGLEFLIYFQGNSAPDKSGLPSDRFSAERTGGSVSTLTIQRTQQEDSAVYLCASSLAAAYQETQYFGPGTRLLVL.

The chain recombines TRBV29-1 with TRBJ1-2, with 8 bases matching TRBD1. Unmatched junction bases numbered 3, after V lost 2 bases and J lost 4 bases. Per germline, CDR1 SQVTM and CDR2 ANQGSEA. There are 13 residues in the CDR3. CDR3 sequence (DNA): TGCAGCGTTGAAAGGGACAGGAGCTATGGCTACACCTTC. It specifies CSVERDRSYGYTF. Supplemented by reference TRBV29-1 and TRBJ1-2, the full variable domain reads SAVISQKPSRDICQRGTSLTIQCQVDSQVTMMFWYRQQPGQSLTLIATANQGSEATYESGFVIDKFPISRPNLTFSTLTVSNMSPEDSSIYLCSVERDRSYGYTFGSGTRLTVV.

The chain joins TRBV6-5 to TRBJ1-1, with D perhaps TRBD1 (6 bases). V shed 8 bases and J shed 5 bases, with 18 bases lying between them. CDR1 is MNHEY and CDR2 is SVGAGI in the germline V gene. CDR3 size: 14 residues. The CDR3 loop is CASSLGGLGTEAFF. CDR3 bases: TGTGCCAGCTCTTTGGGGGGGCTGGGGACTGAAGCTTTCTTT.

CDR3 region: CASSLRGGAGGELFF. DNA of the CDR3: TGCGCCAGCAGCTTGCGCGGGGGGGCCGGAGGGGAGCTGTTTTTT. V and J are TRBV5-1 and TRBJ2-2; 9 nucleotides match TRBD2. V lost 1 base to trimming and J lost 8 bases; unmatched junction nucleotides: 6. Germline values: CDR1 SGHRS, CDR2 YFSETQ. The CDR3 has 15 amino acids.

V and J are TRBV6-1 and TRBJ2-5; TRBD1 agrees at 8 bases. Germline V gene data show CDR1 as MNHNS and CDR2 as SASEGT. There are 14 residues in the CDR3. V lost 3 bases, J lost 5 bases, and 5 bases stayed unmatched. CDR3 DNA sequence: TGTGCCAGCAGTGAGGACAGGGTAGTGGAGACCCAGTACTTC. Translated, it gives CASSEDRVVETQYF.

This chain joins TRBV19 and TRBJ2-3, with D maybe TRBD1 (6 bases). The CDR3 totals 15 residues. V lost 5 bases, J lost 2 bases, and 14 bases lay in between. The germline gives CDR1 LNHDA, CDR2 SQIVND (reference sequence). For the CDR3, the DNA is TGTGCCAGTAGTCTCACAGGGTTGGACACAGATACGCAGTATTTT. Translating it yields CASSLTGLDTDTQYF.

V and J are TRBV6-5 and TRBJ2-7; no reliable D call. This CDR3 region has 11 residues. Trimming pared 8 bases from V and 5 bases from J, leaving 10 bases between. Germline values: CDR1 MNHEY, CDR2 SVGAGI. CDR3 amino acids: CASRLVDEQYF. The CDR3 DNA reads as TGTGCCAGCCGGTTGGTGGACGAGCAGTACTTC.

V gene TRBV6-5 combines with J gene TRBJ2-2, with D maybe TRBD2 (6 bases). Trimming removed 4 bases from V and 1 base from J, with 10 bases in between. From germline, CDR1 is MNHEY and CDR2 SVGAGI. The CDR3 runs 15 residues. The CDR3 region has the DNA TGTGCCAGCAGTTCGCCCGGGAGGAACACCGGGGAGCTGTTTTTT. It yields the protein CASSSPGRNTGELFF.